The rows below give T cell receptor beta chains drawn from one sample of a study of spatial heterogeneity in lung cancer. TCRdb fed the 5' RACE reads into MiXCR, producing one record per CDR3 protein. The table lists 95,000 or so distinct CDR3 sequences, roughly 8.7% of them singletons, with 6% to 7.5% in the top ten. The material sequenced was PBMCs, taken at surgery. The receptor set was obtained from a male donor with early-stage non-small cell lung cancer. Each CDR3 is given with its conserved first and last residue. Each record gives: J gene, D gene, clone size, V gene, CDR3 protein, CDR3 DNA. The D gene is left open where the match is weak. Expanded clones are given a class, and other clones once, few, many or no size at all.

>TRBJ2-7|NA|few|TRBV21-1
CASSKSSDSCQYEQYF
TGTGCCAGCAGCAAGTCGTCGGACAGCTGCCAGTACGAGCAGTACTTC
>TRBJ2-1|NA|many|TRBV11-2
CASSLERVGIGNEQFF
TGTGCCAGCAGCTTAGAAAGGGTAGGAATAGGGAATGAGCAGTTCTTC
>TRBJ2-1|TRBD2|few|TRBV5-1
CASSSTGGSYNEQFF
TGCGCCAGCAGCTCGACGGGAGGGTCCTACAATGAGCAGTTCTTC
>TRBJ2-2|TRBD2|NA|TRBV4-2
CASTEPSGGARTGELFF
TGTGCCAGCACCGAGCCCAGCGGGGGGGCTCGAACCGGGGAGCTGTTTTTT
>TRBJ1-1|NA|NA|TRBV12-3/TRBV12-4
CASSPTRGVGHTEAFF
TGTGCCAGCAGTCCTACCCGGGGGGTTGGGCACACTGAAGCTTTCTTT
>TRBJ1-1|TRBD1|NA|TRBV28
CASSLDRVPLEAFF
TGTGCCAGCAGCCTAGACAGGGTACCTTTGGAAGCTTTCTTT
>TRBJ1-6|NA|NA|TRBV7-2
CASKPLGDSNSPLHF
TGTGCCAGCAAACCCTTGGGGGATAGCAATTCACCCCTCCACTTT
>TRBJ1-4|NA|many|TRBV28
CASSPPPATNEKLFF
TGTGCCAGCAGCCCCCCCCCAGCAACTAATGAAAAACTGTTTTTT
>TRBJ1-2|NA|NA|TRBV5-1
CASSLEGQSYGYTF
TGCGCCAGCAGCTTGGAGGGGCAGTCATATGGCTACACCTTC
>TRBJ2-3|NA|NA|TRBV29-1
CSVQGSDTQYF
TGCAGCGTTCAGGGTTCAGATACGCAGTATTTT
>TRBJ2-7|TRBD1|NA|TRBV7-9
CASSPRTGETYEQYF
TGTGCCAGCAGCCCGCGGACAGGGGAGACCTACGAGCAGTACTTC